Listed below are T cell receptor beta chains from one sample, sequenced in a study of blood T cell repertoires in COVID-19. Sequencing used immunoSEQ multiplex PCR; TCRdb keeps in-frame clones, though not all of them. The sample lists approximately 110,000 clones, roughly 84% occurring once. The sample comprised peripheral blood. The source of these receptors is a woman in her 70s who had recovered from COVID-19. Both conserved end residues are part of each CDR3. D genes are given only for firm matches.

V	J	D	CDR3	DNA
TRBV9	TRBJ1-2	TRBD1	CASSPPGTGNGYTF	TGTGCCAGCAGCCCCCCCGGGACAGGGAATGGCTACACCTTC
TRBV6-1	TRBJ2-3	TRBD2	CASSEARGRRTDTQYF	TGTGCCAGCAGTGAAGCTCGCGGGAGGAGGACAGATACGCAGTATTTT
TRBV27	TRBJ2-2	TRBD1	CASSQGGRWNTGELFF	TGTGCCAGCAGCCAAGGGGGCAGGTGGAACACCGGGGAGCTGTTTTTT
TRBV12-5	TRBJ2-5	TRBD1	CASGRQGAGETQYF	TGTGCTAGTGGTCGACAGGGGGCAGGGGAGACCCAGTACTTC
TRBV28	TRBJ2-6	-	CASGRSGANVLTF	TGTGCCAGCGGGCGCTCTGGGGCCAACGTCCTGACTTTC
TRBV7-3	TRBJ2-3	-	CASSLFGGGIRADTQYF	TGTGCCAGCAGCCTCTTCGGTGGCGGGATTAGGGCAGATACGCAGTATTTT
TRBV2	TRBJ2-1	TRBD2	CAGLRGGSYNEQFF	TGTGCCGGACTCCGGGGGGGCTCCTACAATGAGCAGTTCTTC
TRBV4-3	TRBJ1-6	-	CASSQEGGRGGSYNSPLHF	TGCGCCAGCAGCCAAGAGGGAGGGAGGGGAGGTAGTTATAATTCACCCCTCCACTTT
TRBV27	TRBJ1-2	-	CASSRRGRAGYGYTF	TGTGCCAGCAGTCGCAGAGGACGGGCGGGGTATGGCTACACCTTC
TRBV9	TRBJ1-1	-	CASSFLGYSTEAFF	TGTGCCAGCAGCTTTCTCGGGTACTCCACTGAAGCTTTCTTT